This T cell receptor beta chain was retrieved from a study of CD8 T cells in cerebrospinal fluid in Alzheimer's disease. This CDR3 spans 14 amino acids. The germline V gene encodes CDR1 SEHNR and CDR2 FQNEAQ (reference sequence). TCRdb reanalyzed the 10x single-cell sequencing reads, giving one entry per CDR3 protein sequence and no DNA. The sample data list over a thousand distinct CDR3 sequences. Measured by frequency, this clonotype is medium-sized. Sample: cerebrospinal fluid. The genes are TRBV7-9 and TRBJ1-6; without DNA, the TCRdb call of TRBD1 cannot be checked. This sequence was found in a human donor with Alzheimer's disease. CDR3 in amino acids: CASSQQGDGSPLHF.